The rows below give T cell receptor beta chains drawn from one sample of a study of Ad26.COV2.S vaccination and SARS-CoV-2 variants. Only in-frame clones appear in the TCRdb table, and some are missing; sequencing was by immunoSEQ multiplex PCR. The top ten clones hold around 1.8% of a sample with about 460,000 clones, 80% to 90% of them seen once. Sequenced material: peripheral blood, taken in a trial of Ad26.COV2.S vaccine versus placebo. These receptor sequences come from a person between 18 and 60 years old who received the Ad26.COV2.S COVID-19 vaccine or a placebo. The CDR3 runs from the conserved cysteine through the conserved F or W. A D gene is named only where the DNA matches it firmly. The size entry is marked missing in some rows and otherwise reads once, few, many or a size class.

>TRBV3-1/TRBV3-2|TRBJ2-7|.|TRBD2
TGTGCCAGCAGTCGTCCCGGGACTAGCGGCTCCTACGAGCAGTACTTC
CASSRPGTSGSYEQYF
>TRBV4-1|TRBJ1-2|once|.
TGCGCCAGCAGCCAAGGTGGGGGAACTAACTATGGCTACACCTTC
CASSQGGGTNYGYTF
>TRBV30|TRBJ1-6|few|TRBD1
TGTGCCTTGGGACAGGGGCAATCACCCCTCCACTTT
CALGQGQSPLHF
>TRBV20-1|TRBJ2-1|.|.
TGCAGTGCTAGTAGAGGTTTGGGTCCCCAGTTCTTC
CSASRGLGPQFF
>TRBV4-1|TRBJ2-5|.|TRBD1
TGCGCCAGCAGCCAACAACCGGACAGGGGGCCTAGGGAGACCCAGTACTTC
CASSQQPDRGPRETQYF
>TRBV12-3/TRBV12-4|TRBJ2-3|.|.
TGTGCCAGCAGTCCTAGCTCTCATACGCAGTATTTT
CASSPSSHTQYF
>TRBV7-9|TRBJ2-3|.|TRBD1
TGTGCCAGCAGCTCCGACAGGGGGCCAGATACGCAGTATTTT
CASSSDRGPDTQYF
>TRBV2|TRBJ2-3|few|TRBD2
TGTGCCAGCAGACGGACTAGCGCTAGCACAGATACGCAGTATTTT
CASRRTSASTDTQYF
>TRBV9|TRBJ2-3|.|.
TGTGCCAGCAGCGTAGTGTCGACTATGGCAGATACGCAGTATTTT
CASSVVSTMADTQYF
>TRBV12-3/TRBV12-4|TRBJ1-1|.|TRBD1
TGTGCCAGCATGGACAGGGGATTAACTGAAGCTTTCTTT
CASMDRGLTEAFF
>TRBV6-5|TRBJ2-1|.|TRBD1
TGTGCCAGCAACCCGGACAGGCGGTCTTACAATGAGCAGTTCTTC
CASNPDRRSYNEQFF
>TRBV6-6|TRBJ1-5|few|TRBD1
TGTGCCAGCAGTTGGCCCGGGACAGGGGGCGGTCAGCCCCAGCATTTT
CASSWPGTGGGQPQHF
>TRBV5-8|TRBJ1-1|.|.
TGTGCCAGCAGCTTCGGGGACATGAACACTGAAGCTTTCTTT
CASSFGDMNTEAFF
>TRBV6-5|TRBJ2-2|.|TRBD1
TGTGCCACCTCAGTTGGGACAGGTCATATCGGGGAGCTGTTTTTT
CATSVGTGHIGELFF
>TRBV5-1|TRBJ1-1|.|TRBD1
TGCGCCAGCAGCTTGGCCTTTGGACAGGACCTCAGGGGAACTGAAGCTTTCTTT
CASSLAFGQDLRGTEAFF
>TRBV5-8|TRBJ2-5|.|TRBD2
TGTGCCAGCAGCACCCCACTTAAGCGGGAGGGTGAGACCCAGTACTTC
CASSTPLKREGETQYF
>TRBV6-2/TRBV6-3|TRBJ2-7|.|.
TGTGCCAGCAGTTATAAGGCCCCCTACGAGCAGTACTTC
CASSYKAPYEQYF
>TRBV27|TRBJ1-5|.|.
TGTGCCAGCAGTTTAGCCGGGAGCAATCAGCCCCAGCATTTT
CASSLAGSNQPQHF
>TRBV30|TRBJ1-2|.|TRBD1
TGTGCCTCTACTCGACAGGGTAACTATGGCTACACCTTC
CASTRQGNYGYTF
>TRBV4-1|TRBJ2-1|.|TRBD2
TGCGCCAGCAGCCGGGCCCACGGACTAGCGGGAGATGAGCAGTTCTTC
CASSRAHGLAGDEQFF